This is a list of T cell receptor beta chains from one sample in a study of T-cell reconstitution after alpha-beta-depleted transplantation in children. One entry per CDR3 protein, called by TCRdb with MiXCR from the PCR reads. Of around 16,000 distinct CDR3 sequences listed, roughly 5.3% are singletons. The sample consisted of PBMCs, taken before TCRalphabeta/CD19-depleted stem cell transplant. Receptors were obtained from a boy between 10 and 17 years old with acute lymphoblastic leukemia, due to receive a stem cell transplant. Both conserved end residues are part of each CDR3. D genes are given only for firm matches. Clone sizes are given selectively: once, few, many, or a class where the clone is expanded.

clone_size j_call d_call v_call cdr3_nt cdr3_aa
medium-sized TRBJ2-7 . TRBV4-2 TGTGCCAGCAGCCAAGAATTAGGGGGATGGAAGCGACCCGGGGAGCAGTACTTC CASSQELGGWKRPGEQYF
. TRBJ1-5 . TRBV12-3/TRBV12-4 TGTGCCTTCAGTTTGCTCTCGAATCAGCCCCAGCATTTT CAFSLLSNQPQHF
many TRBJ1-2 TRBD1 TRBV18 TGTGCCAGCTTCAGCGGGCAGGGGGACTATGGCTACACCTTC CASFSGQGDYGYTF
many TRBJ2-3 . TRBV2 TGTGCCAGCAGTGAAGCGGGGGCTAAGACAGATACGCAGTATTTT CASSEAGAKTDTQYF
many TRBJ2-5 . TRBV13 TGTGCCAGCAGCCTGCACCAGACCCAGTACTTC CASSLHQTQYF
many TRBJ2-1 . TRBV6-5 TGTGCCACCCTGGGGGGCAATGAGCAGTTCTTC CATLGGNEQFF
many TRBJ1-1 . TRBV27 TGTGCCAGCAGTTTAGGGCCGAGTCGGACTGAAGCTTTCTTT CASSLGPSRTEAFF
few TRBJ1-6 . TRBV2 TGTGCCTTCTGTTTAGGGATACCCAATAATTCACCCCTCCACTTT CAFCLGIPNNSPLHF
many TRBJ2-1 TRBD2 TRBV28 TGTGCCAGCAGTTTAACACTAGCGGGAGGGTTCTCCTACAATGAGCAGTTCTTC CASSLTLAGGFSYNEQFF
medium-sized TRBJ1-5 . TRBV12-3/TRBV12-4 TGTGCCAGCAGTTCCGGGGTGGGACAGCCCCAGCATTTT CASSSGVGQPQHF
. TRBJ2-7 . TRBV5-3 TGTGCCATGAGCCTTGGGCTCTACGAGCAGTACTTC CAMSLGLYEQYF
many TRBJ2-2 TRBD1 TRBV3-1 TGTGCCAGCAGCCCCCGGGACAGGCTCACCGGGGAGCTGTTTTTT CASSPRDRLTGELFF
many TRBJ1-5 . TRBV12-3/TRBV12-4 TGTGCCAGCAGTTTCAGCAGGCAGCCCCAGCATTTT CASSFSRQPQHF
many TRBJ2-1 . TRBV7-2 TGTGCCAGCAGTAAGCGGTCGGGAGACAATGAGCAGTTCTTC CASSKRSGDNEQFF
many TRBJ2-7 TRBD1 TRBV28 TGTGCCAGCAGATCCGGGACAGACTCCTACGAGCAGTACTTC CASRSGTDSYEQYF
many TRBJ1-4 . TRBV29-1 TGCAGCGTTGGATTCCCACGCGGGGAAGAAAAACTGTTTTTT CSVGFPRGEEKLFF
many TRBJ2-3 TRBD1 TRBV20-1 TGCAGTGCTAGAGAGTTTTTGGGACAGGGGCGGGCAGATACGCAGTATTTT CSAREFLGQGRADTQYF
many TRBJ2-7 TRBD1 TRBV28 TGTGCCAGCAGTATCATCACAGGGGAAAGATACGAGCAGTACTTC CASSIITGERYEQYF
. TRBJ2-2 . TRBV6-1 TGTGCCAGCACAGAAGGGATAATGCGGGACACCGGGGAGCTGTTTTTT CASTEGIMRDTGELFF
many TRBJ2-7 TRBD2 TRBV7-2 TGTGCCAGCAGCTCCCGGGGGTTGAGCGGGGTTACCTACGAGCAGTACTTC CASSSRGLSGVTYEQYF
many TRBJ1-2 . TRBV25-1 TGTGCCAGCAGTGAATGGGAAAGGGACGGCTACACCTTC CASSEWERDGYTF
. TRBJ2-1 . TRBV7-6 TGTGCCAGCAGCTTGGACACAGGGACGGGACAAAATGAGCAGTTCTTC CASSLDTGTGQNEQFF
many TRBJ2-3 TRBD2 TRBV10-1 TGCGCCAGCAGCACCTCAGCGGGGGGCACAGATACGCAGTATTTT CASSTSAGGTDTQYF
many TRBJ2-3 TRBD2 TRBV7-2 TGTGCCAGCAGCTTAGTTGTGGTGGCTAGCGGTGGAGATACGCAGTATTTT CASSLVVVASGGDTQYF
many TRBJ2-6 . TRBV27 TGTGCCAGCACCCACCTCCCCCGGGACATTTACTTTGGGGCCAACGTCCTGACTTTC CASTHLPRDIYFGANVLTF
many TRBJ1-6 . TRBV28 TGTGCCAGCAGTTTAGGGGCAGGGGCCCCCCTCTATAATTCACCCCTCCACTTT CASSLGAGAPLYNSPLHF
medium-sized TRBJ2-1 . TRBV7-9 TGTGCCAGCAGCTTAATGATCGCGGTCGAGCAGTTCTTC CASSLMIAVEQFF
many TRBJ2-1 . TRBV4-1 TGCGCCAGCAGCCAGGGCGGCCATGAGCAGTTCTTC CASSQGGHEQFF
many TRBJ2-7 . TRBV7-9 TGTGCCAGCCAAGGACGGAACTCCTACGAGCAGTACTTC CASQGRNSYEQYF
many TRBJ2-7 TRBD1 TRBV6-5 TGTGCCAGCAGTCCGGGACAGGACTACGAGCAGTACTTC CASSPGQDYEQYF
many TRBJ2-1 TRBD2 TRBV28 TGTGCCAGCAGTAACCGGGAGGAGAGCTACAATGAGCAGTTCTTC CASSNREESYNEQFF
many TRBJ2-2 . TRBV24-1 TGTGCCACCAGTGATCACAGGCCAAACACCGGGGAGCTGTTTTTT CATSDHRPNTGELFF
many TRBJ2-7 TRBD2 TRBV7-6 TGTGCCAGCAGCGTCGGGACTAGCGGTTACGAGCAGTACTTC CASSVGTSGYEQYF
many TRBJ2-3 . TRBV5-5 TGTGCCAGCAGCTTGGAGCCCCGAAGGATAGGGGATACGCAGTATTTT CASSLEPRRIGDTQYF
many TRBJ1-1 TRBD1 TRBV20-1 TGCAGTGCTAGAGAGACAGGGGACACTGAAGCTTTCTTT CSARETGDTEAFF
many TRBJ1-1 TRBD1 TRBV29-1 TGCAGCGTTGATGTGGGACAGTCCACTGAAGCTTTCTTT CSVDVGQSTEAFF
many TRBJ2-1 TRBD2 TRBV5-6 TGTGCCAGCAGGACACGGATAGCGGGTCCCCATGAGCAGTTCTTC CASRTRIAGPHEQFF
many TRBJ2-1 TRBD2 TRBV6-5 TGTGCCAGCAGTTACCGGGGCGGGTTTGGCGGGGGGGCTGGTGAGCAGTTCTTC CASSYRGGFGGGAGEQFF
many TRBJ2-3 TRBD2 TRBV20-1 TGCAGTGCTAGTTTGGTAGCGGGGGCACCGGATCGACGAGATACGCAGTATTTT CSASLVAGAPDRRDTQYF
medium-sized TRBJ2-1 . TRBV7-9 TGTGCCAGCAGCTCGGGAGACGTGTGGGAGAATGAGCAGTTCTTC CASSSGDVWENEQFF
few TRBJ2-1 . TRBV7-9 TGTGCCAGCAGCTTAAAAGTAGATTCCTACAATGAGCAGTTCTTC CASSLKVDSYNEQFF
. TRBJ1-3 TRBD1 TRBV15 TGTGCCACCAGCGCCCGGGACAGCAGTTATTTGCGAGGAAACACCATATATTTT CATSARDSSYLRGNTIYF
medium-sized TRBJ2-2 . TRBV7-3 TGTGCCAGCAGCTCCTCCTCCGGGACTCCACCCGGGGAGCTGTTTTTT CASSSSSGTPPGELFF
many TRBJ1-1 . TRBV20-1 TGCAGTGCTAGATCTTTCCGCACCACCGAGGTCGCTTTCTTT CSARSFRTTEVAFF
many TRBJ1-4 . TRBV20-1 TGCAGTGCCCGAAGGAGCGTTGAAAAACTGTTTTTT CSARRSVEKLFF
many TRBJ2-2 TRBD1 TRBV28 TGTGCCAGCAGTCTTAGGACAGGGACTCCCGGGGAGCTGTTTTTT CASSLRTGTPGELFF
many TRBJ2-1 . TRBV30 TGTGCCTGGAGCTCCTTTAGTGGCAATGAGCAGTTCTTC CAWSSFSGNEQFF
many TRBJ2-5 . TRBV29-1 TGCAGCGTAGGGGGGTATGGACAAGAGACCCAGTACTTC CSVGGYGQETQYF
many TRBJ2-1 . TRBV23-1 TGCGCCAGCAGTGAACCCGGGGGTTACAATGAGCAGTTCTTC CASSEPGGYNEQFF
many TRBJ2-2 . TRBV7-3 TGTGCCAGCAGCTTAGAGGGCCAAGGGGGCACCGGGGAGCTGTTTTTT CASSLEGQGGTGELFF
many TRBJ1-1 . TRBV4-1 TGCGCCAGCAGCCACCCCGGGGCGGATGAAGCTTTCTTT CASSHPGADEAFF
many TRBJ2-7 . TRBV7-9 TGTGCCAGCAGCTTAGATTACGAGCAGTACTTC CASSLDYEQYF
many TRBJ2-2 . TRBV15 TGTGCCACCAGCAGTAGGGGGGCTGGGGAGCTGTTTTTT CATSSRGAGELFF
many TRBJ1-2 . TRBV4-1 TGCGCCAGCAGCCAAGCTATCGCAGGAGCCTATGGCTACACCTTC CASSQAIAGAYGYTF